This TCR beta chain was obtained from a study of Ad26.COV2.S vaccination and SARS-CoV-2 variants. About the study: Enrolled in COV1001, the donor was in the Ad26.COV2.S trial arm, which received the vaccine.

TCRdb's table, derived via immunoSEQ multiplex PCR, lists solely in-frame clones and lacks some. The data contain roughly 270,000 clones, roughly 86% of them singletons. Trimming left V 0 bases short and J 7 bases short, with 2 bases between. CDR3 size: 12 residues. Germline CDR1 and CDR2: KGHDR and SFDVKD. With regard to this clone: As yet, its antigen is unknown.

Study results and caveats: There was a possibility that the TCR breadth and depth analyses underestimated total T cell responses. Breadth, reportedly substantial, characterized the spike-specific CD8+ and CD4+ T cell responses after vaccination.

Treatment: around 19 received Ad26.COV2.S at low or high dose, single or two shots; roughly five received placebo; per-sample allocation not given. Day 63 after the first injection of vaccine or placebo was the sampling time. Boston provided a donor who was an adult aged 18-55 years. The source of this sequence is a person aged 18-60 years who received the Ad26.COV2.S COVID-19 vaccine or a placebo. Material: peripheral blood, obtained in a trial of Ad26.COV2.S vaccine versus placebo. The chain carries TRBV24-1 and TRBJ2-2; no clear D. CDR3: CATSDLFGELFF. The CDR3 DNA reads as TGTGCCACCAGTGATTTGTTCGGGGAGCTGTTTTTT.